A selection of T cell receptor beta chains follows, all from one sample in a study of T cell responses to AZD1222 COVID-19 vaccine. This table comes from immunoSEQ multiplex PCR, and its TCRdb copy is limited to in-frame clones, with some not included. The sample lists about 140,000 clones, 90% to 95% occurring once. The sequenced sample was peripheral blood, obtained after recovery from COVID-19. The receptors originated from an adult who had recovered from COVID-19. CDR3s include the opening cysteine and the closing phenylalanine or tryptophan. The D gene is left open where the match is weak. Clone size is not always given. Where it is, it says once, few, many or a class for expanded clones.

j_call,d_call,v_call,clone_size,cdr3_nt,cdr3_aa
TRBJ1-2,.,TRBV5-1,once,TGCGCCAGCAGCCCGACCCAGGCCAATGGCTACACCTTC,CASSPTQANGYTF
TRBJ2-1,TRBD1,TRBV28,.,TGTGCCAGCAGTTCGAACAGGGGCAGCTCCTACAATGAGCAGTTCTTC,CASSSNRGSSYNEQFF
TRBJ2-3,TRBD2,TRBV29-1,.,TGCAGCGCCGCGACTAGCGGCACAGATACGCAGTATTTT,CSAATSGTDTQYF
TRBJ1-5,TRBD1,TRBV29-1,.,TGCAGCGTTGGGGCAGGGGGGAATCAGCCCCAGCATTTT,CSVGAGGNQPQHF
TRBJ1-2,.,TRBV27,.,TGTGCCAGCAGTCCCCAGGACCATAACTATGGCTACACCTTC,CASSPQDHNYGYTF
TRBJ1-2,.,TRBV7-9,.,TGTGCCAGCAGCTTAGGCCAAACAGCCCCCTATGGCTACACCTTC,CASSLGQTAPYGYTF
TRBJ2-7,.,TRBV11-2,.,TGTGCCAGCAAGAGAGGAACGGGGGCCCACGAGCAGTACTTC,CASKRGTGAHEQYF
TRBJ2-7,TRBD2,TRBV29-1,.,TGCAGCGTGACTAGCGGCTACGAGCAGTACTTC,CSVTSGYEQYF
TRBJ1-3,.,TRBV5-1,once,TGCGCCAGCAGCTTGGCCCCGGGTCGCTCTGGAAACACCATATATTTT,CASSLAPGRSGNTIYF
TRBJ1-4,.,TRBV30,.,TGTGCCTGGAGGGAGAGCCGTAATGAAAAACTGTTTTTT,CAWRESRNEKLFF
TRBJ2-5,TRBD1,TRBV3-1/TRBV3-2,.,TGTGCCAGCAGCCTCACAGGGGGCTCAGAGACCCAGTACTTC,CASSLTGGSETQYF
TRBJ2-3,.,TRBV5-1,once,TGCGCCAGCAGCTTGGAGTCAGATACGCAGTATTTT,CASSLESDTQYF
TRBJ2-6,.,TRBV5-1,.,TGCGCCAGCAGCTTGCAGGGCTCTGGGGCCAACGTCCTGACTTTC,CASSLQGSGANVLTF
TRBJ1-1,.,TRBV3-1/TRBV3-2,.,TGTGCCAGCAGCCAAGATGCATTGAACACTGAAGCTTTCTTT,CASSQDALNTEAFF
TRBJ2-3,.,TRBV15,.,TGTGCCACCAGCAGAGCAAGGGACCACACAGATACGCAGTATTTT,CATSRARDHTDTQYF